The 18 T cell receptor beta chains listed next were all sequenced from one sample in a study of shared clonotypes between healthy human individuals. Method: immunoSEQ multiplex PCR; TCRdb's copy keeps in-frame clones and lacks some. The table shows 2 million to 3 million clones, with approximately 90% occurring only once. Input material: naive CD4+ T cells sorted from blood. Subset reported: CD45RA+ positively selected. All receptors derive from a young man in good health.

The J gene is TRBJ1-4, the V gene TRBV4-1, with D perhaps TRBD1 (6 bases). Germline V lookup: CDR1 MGHRA, CDR2 YSYEKL. The CDR3 extends over 14 amino acids. V dropped 6 bases and J dropped 6 bases, with 14 bases sitting between them. DNA for the CDR3: TGCGCCAGCAGTCTACAGGGCGGCGATGAAAAACTGTTTTTT. Protein product: CASSLQGGDEKLFF.

The chain carries TRBV27 and TRBJ2-6; 9 positions agree with TRBD1. Losses at the gene ends were 2 bases for V and 2 bases for J; bases not matched to a gene: 4. The CDR3 totals 17 residues. CDR1 is MNHEY, CDR2 SMNVEV, per germline (reference sequence). The CDR3 sequence: CASSLGTGKAGANVLTF. CDR3 sequence (DNA): TGTGCCAGCAGTTTAGGGACAGGGAAGGCTGGGGCCAACGTCCTGACTTTC.

This clone was observed a single time. J is TRBJ2-1 and V is TRBV7-2; D is unclear. Trimming took off 1 base at V and 7 bases at J, with 17 bases between the two ends. The germline gives CDR1 SGHTA, CDR2 FQGNSA. There are 16 residues in the CDR3. The CDR3 loop reads CASSLVGATVGNEQFF. The CDR3 DNA reads TGTGCCAGCAGCTTAGTTGGAGCCACGGTCGGGAATGAGCAGTTCTTC.

This chain joins TRBV5-6 and TRBJ2-5, with D unclear. Germline-derived CDR1 and CDR2 are SGHDT and YYEEEE. V was shortened by 4 bases and J by 5 bases, with 15 bases between the two germline ends. This CDR3 has 14 residues. CDR3 sequence reads: CASSRTNDGETQYF. CDR3 nucleotide sequence: TGTGCCAGCAGCCGAACGAACGATGGGGAGACCCAGTACTTC.

V gene TRBV5-1 combines with J gene TRBJ1-2; tentative D call: TRBD1 (5 bases). The V end was cut by 0 bases, the J end by 4 bases, with 13 bases between. CDR1 is SGHRS and CDR2 is YFSETQ in the germline V gene. This CDR3 is built from 15 residues. The CDR3 here is CASSLASGLGYGYTF. The CDR3 DNA follows: TGCGCCAGCAGCTTGGCCTCAGGGCTCGGCTATGGCTACACCTTC.

V gene TRBV30 combines with J gene TRBJ2-4, with D possibly matching TRBD2 (6 bases). Per germline, CDR1 GTSNPN and CDR2 SVGIG (reference sequence). This CDR3 has 17 amino acids. V lost 2 bases and J lost 1, with 18 bases in between. The CDR3 sequence is CAWSPLKPAGAKNIQYF. CDR3 bases: TGTGCCTGGAGTCCCTTAAAGCCGGCGGGGGCCAAAAACATTCAGTACTTC.

The chain is built from TRBV6-1 and TRBJ2-3, with TRBD1 identical over 8 bases. The V and J ends lost 5 bases and 2 bases, in that order; junction bases with no gene match: 6. Germline CDR1 reads MNHNS; CDR2 reads SASEGT. The CDR3 covers 15 residues. CDR3 protein: CASSSGQGLTDTQYF. The CDR3 DNA follows: TGTGCCAGCAGTTCCGGACAGGGCCTCACAGATACGCAGTATTTT.

The chain employs TRBV4-1 and TRBJ1-2; possibly TRBD1 for D (5 bases). The germline V and J ends were trimmed by 3 bases and 5 bases, with 16 bases remaining between them. Germline assignment: CDR1 MGHRA and CDR2 YSYEKL. The CDR3 covers 15 residues. CDR3 sequence (DNA): TGCGCCAGCAGCCACCCCAGGGACGCCAAGTATGGCTACACCTTC. It yields the protein CASSHPRDAKYGYTF.

The chain joins TRBV27 to TRBJ1-2, with D maybe TRBD1 (5 bases). The CDR3 has 15 residues. V was clipped by 2 bases and J by 0 bases, with 10 bases between them. Germline loops: CDR1 MNHEY, CDR2 SMNVEV (reference sequence). CDR3 protein: CASSLTQGANYGYTF. Written as DNA, the CDR3 is TGTGCCAGCAGTTTAACCCAGGGAGCTAACTATGGCTACACCTTC.

This chain links TRBV7-9 with TRBJ1-6, with D maybe TRBD1 (5 bases). Trimming took 1 base from V and 11 from J, leaving 12 bases between them. This CDR3 has 14 residues. Looked up from germline, CDR1 is SEHNR and CDR2 is FQNEAQ (reference sequence). In DNA, the CDR3 is TGTGCCAGCAGCTTAGGAGGGGAGTCTGCACCCCTCCACTTT. Translating gives CASSLGGESAPLHF.

J is TRBJ2-2 and V is TRBV2; the D is unclear. The length of the CDR3 is 12 residues. V lost 2 bases, J lost 8 bases, and 6 bases lay in between. Germline assignment: CDR1 SNHLY and CDR2 FYNNEI. This chain's CDR3 is CASSELGGELFF. The CDR3 bases are TGTGCCAGCAGTGAACTAGGTGGGGAGCTGTTTTTT. The full variable domain, completed using reference TRBV2 and TRBJ2-2, is EPEVTQTPSHQVTQMGQEVILRCVPISNHLYFYWYRQILGQKVEFLVSFYNNEISEKSEIFDDQFSVERPDGSNFTLKIRSTKLEDSAMYFCASSELGGELFFGEGSRLTVL.

This chain uses TRBV4-3 with TRBJ1-3; D ambiguous. There are 14 residues in the CDR3. Deletions cut 4 bases from V and 2 bases from J, with 9 bases between. Germline V gene data show CDR1 as LGHNA and CDR2 as YSLEER. The CDR3 nucleotides are TGCGCCAGCAGCCCTGAAGGAACTGGAAACACCATATATTTT. Encoded protein: CASSPEGTGNTIYF.

This clone was detected a few times. This chain connects TRBV15 to TRBJ1-6; D is possibly TRBD1 (6 bases). Per germline, CDR1 LNHNV and CDR2 YYDKDF (reference sequence). The CDR3 length is 14 residues. The germline V and J ends were trimmed by 3 bases and 8 bases, with 11 bases remaining between them. CDR3 DNA sequence: TGTGCCACCAGCAGTTGGACAGAGTATTCACCCCTCCACTTT. It yields the protein CATSSWTEYSPLHF.

This chain joins TRBV2 and TRBJ1-6; D call uncertain. The CDR3 contains 14 residues. The V end lost 1 base, the J end lost 10 bases, and 11 bases lay between the germline ends. The germline gives CDR1 SNHLY, CDR2 FYNNEI. CDR3 in amino acids: CASSEVDESSPLHF. The DNA for the CDR3 is TGTGCCAGCAGTGAAGTAGACGAAAGCTCACCCCTCCACTTT.

The V and J genes are TRBV30 and TRBJ2-5; TRBD2 matches at 7 bases. Losses at the gene ends were 3 bases for V and 4 bases for J; bases not matched to a gene: 5. The CDR3 sequence is 13 residues long. The V gene's germline CDR1 is GTSNPN and CDR2 SVGIG (reference sequence). In DNA form, the CDR3 reads TGTGCCTGGAGACGAAGCGGGGCAGAGACCCAGTACTTC. Its translation is CAWRRSGAETQYF.

V and J are TRBV19 and TRBJ1-5; D may be TRBD1 (5 bases). Trimming pared 10 bases from V and 0 bases from J, leaving 13 bases between. Germline CDR1 reads LNHDA; CDR2 reads SQIVND (reference sequence). The CDR3 spans 14 residues. As DNA, the CDR3 is TGTGCCACCCAAAAAGGGGATAGCAATCAGCCCCAGCATTTT. Its translation: CATQKGDSNQPQHF.

The V and J genes are TRBV6-5 and TRBJ1-2; tentative D call: TRBD1 (6 bases). This CDR3 spans 14 amino acids. Germline values: CDR1 MNHEY, CDR2 SVGAGI. V dropped 10 bases and J dropped 4 bases, with 19 bases sitting between them. The CDR3 sequence: CATVAGGPVYGYTF. In nucleotides, the CDR3 is TGTGCCACCGTCGCGGGGGGCCCTGTCTATGGCTACACCTTC.

The J gene is TRBJ1-2, the V gene TRBV11-2; possibly TRBD1 for D (6 bases). V lost 4 bases and J 2 bases, leaving 17 bases between the germline ends. CDR1 and CDR2 (germline): SGHAT, FQNNGV. The CDR3 consists of 16 residues. This CDR3 is CASSSTSGTLNYGYTF. The CDR3 DNA follows: TGTGCCAGCAGCTCGACCTCCGGGACACTAAACTATGGCTACACCTTC.